A single sample is the source of the 23 T cell receptor beta chains below, sequenced in a study of T cell repertoires in cytomegalovirus infection. TCRdb passed the reads through MiXCR, listing each CDR3 protein once. Of tens of thousands of distinct CDR3 sequences in the sample, approximately 43% were seen once. These receptors have no identified antigens. The material was CD8+ T cells from cultured PBMCs, obtained from culture after CMV antigen stimulation. The receptors were sampled from a human donor in good health (CMV status not recorded). Some clones in this sample may be carry-over from other donors' samples.

V usage is TRBV7-2 and J usage is TRBJ2-3; 7 bases line up with TRBD2. Trimming cost V 3 bases and J 1 base; bases outside gene matches: 7. Germline V lookup: CDR1 SGHTA, CDR2 FQGNSA. The CDR3 totals 16 residues. The CDR3 region is CASSFMVGGGTDTQYF. As DNA, the CDR3 is TGTGCCAGCAGCTTCATGGTGGGGGGGGGCACAGATACGCAGTATTTT.

The J gene is TRBJ1-4, the V gene TRBV19; no firm D call. Germline CDR1 reads LNHDA; CDR2 reads SQIVND (reference sequence). The germline V and J ends were trimmed by 5 bases and 4 bases, with 14 bases remaining between them. This CDR3 has 15 amino acids. In DNA form, the CDR3 reads TGTGCCAGTAGTGGAGGAGCTGGGGTTAATGAAAAACTGTTTTTT. Translation gives CASSGGAGVNEKLFF.

This clonotype was recorded a few times. The gene calls are TRBV12-3 or TRBV12-4 and TRBJ2-2; 7 nucleotides agree with TRBD1. V lost 4 bases and J lost 4; bases outside the gene matches: 3. This CDR3 is built from 14 residues. The CDR3 coding sequence is TGTGCCAGCAGTTCCACAGGGGTCACCGGGGAGCTGTTTTTT. Its translation is CASSSTGVTGELFF.

This clonotype was counted between two and nine times. The CDR3 here is CASSRSGRGSPLHF. In nucleotides, the CDR3 is TGTGCCAGCAGCCGGAGCGGGAGAGGGTCACCCCTCCACTTT. The genes are TRBV12-3 or TRBV12-4 and TRBJ1-6; D not certain. CDR3 length: 14 residues. Trimming cost V 6 bases and J 10 bases, with 16 bases left between them.

The chain has TRBV28 and TRBJ2-5; D is ambiguous. The CDR3 has 12 amino acids. V gave up 6 bases and J gave up 4 bases, with 9 bases separating them. Germline CDR1 and CDR2: MDHEN and SYDVKM. CDR3 sequence: CASSPSLETQYF. CDR3 nucleotides: TGTGCCAGCAGCCCGAGTCTAGAGACCCAGTACTTC.

The chain uses TRBV7-9 and TRBJ2-1, with D possibly matching TRBD1 (5 bases). Deletions cut 0 bases from V and 2 bases from J, with 11 bases between. CDR3 length: 16 amino acids. CDR1 is SEHNR and CDR2 is FQNEAQ in the germline V gene (reference sequence). The CDR3 nucleotides read TGTGCCAGCAGCTTAGCGCAGGGCAGGGCCTACAATGAGCAGTTCTTC. It translates to CASSLAQGRAYNEQFF.

The chain recombines TRBV5-4 with TRBJ2-1; 9 nucleotides match TRBD2. This CDR3 has 16 residues. Trimming at V came to 4 bases and at J to 14 bases, leaving 19 bases not matched to a gene. Germline V CDR1 and CDR2: SGHNT, YYREEE (reference sequence). CDR3 residues: CASSHGTGSGGTWEFF. CDR3 coding DNA: TGTGCCAGCAGCCATGGGACTGGAAGCGGGGGGACCTGGGAGTTCTTC. The complete variable domain, with remaining parts taken from reference TRBV5-4 and TRBJ2-1, reads ETGVTQSPTHLIKTRGQQVTLRCSSQSGHNTVSWYQQALGQGPQFIFQYYREEENGRGNFPPRFSGLQFPNYSSELNVNALELDDSALYLCASSHGTGSGGTWEFFGPGTRLTVL.

There are a few counts of this clonotype. This rearrangement joins TRBV20-1 to TRBJ2-1, with 10 bases lining up with TRBD2. The CDR3 sequence is 18 residues long. V lost 1 base, J lost 3 bases, and 12 bases stayed unmatched. The germline V gene encodes CDR1 DFQATT and CDR2 SNEGSKA (reference sequence). The CDR3 loop reads CSARGRLAGDLSYNEQFF. The CDR3 region has the DNA TGCAGTGCTAGAGGACGGCTAGCGGGAGATCTAAGCTACAATGAGCAGTTCTTC.

The CDR3 region has the DNA TGTGCCAGCAGCCAGGCAACTAATGAAAAACTGTTTTTT. As protein: CASSQATNEKLFF. This chain uses TRBV7-9 with TRBJ1-4, with no clear D. This CDR3 is built from 13 residues. In germline, CDR1 is SEHNR, CDR2 FQNEAQ (reference sequence). Trimming pared 5 bases from V and 0 bases from J, leaving 4 bases between.

This chain connects TRBV6-5 to TRBJ1-1; the D gene is possibly TRBD1 (5 bases). From germline, CDR1 is MNHEY and CDR2 SVGAGI. CDR3 length: 19 residues. V was cut by 1 base and J by 0 bases, with 21 bases left in between. The CDR3 DNA reads as TGTGCCAGCAGTTACTTCACTCGTCGGGGTGGGGGGATGAACACTGAAGCTTTCTTT. This translates into CASSYFTRRGGGMNTEAFF.

The V gene is TRBV20-1, the J gene TRBJ1-2; D possibly corresponds to TRBD1 (5 bases). Germline loops: CDR1 DFQATT, CDR2 SNEGSKA (reference sequence). The V and J ends lost 3 bases and 6 bases respectively, with 17 bases between them. This CDR3 spans 14 amino acids. The CDR3 nucleotides are TGCAGTGCTAGCCTGGGACTCTCGAGGGATGGCTACACCTTC. Protein product: CSASLGLSRDGYTF.

The rearrangement joins TRBV9 to TRBJ2-3; 7 bases fit TRBD1. Germline CDR1 reads SGDLS; CDR2 reads YYNGEE. The CDR3 length is 16 residues. With 4 bases clipped from V and 2 bases from J, the junction kept 10 bases outside the gene matches. CDR3 sequence: CASSSKPGQNTDTQYF. CDR3 sequence (DNA): TGTGCCAGCAGCTCGAAACCGGGACAGAACACAGATACGCAGTATTTT.

This chain uses TRBV12-3 or TRBV12-4 with TRBJ2-1; the D call may be TRBD1 or TRBD2 (5 bases each). The CDR3 totals 12 residues. V lost 2 bases to trimming and J lost 7 bases, with 6 bases between them. The CDR3 DNA is TGTGCCAGCAGTTTATGGGGGAATGAGCAGTTCTTC. Translation gives CASSLWGNEQFF.

This clonotype was detected ten times or more. J is TRBJ2-3 and V is TRBV7-3, with a weak D call TRBD1 (6 bases). V shed 6 bases and J shed 3 bases, with 13 bases lying between them. This CDR3 has 14 amino acids. Germline CDR1 and CDR2: SGHTA and FQGTGA. CDR3 DNA sequence: TGTGCCAGCAGACCGGACAGTTATACAGATACGCAGTATTTT. Translation: CASRPDSYTDTQYF.

There are a few counts of this clonotype. The V and J genes are TRBV19 and TRBJ2-3, with TRBD1 identical over 7 bases. Trimming cost V 7 bases and J 8 bases; bases outside gene matches: 15. CDR3 size: 15 residues. The V gene's germline CDR1 is LNHDA and CDR2 SQIVND (reference sequence). CDR3 in amino acids: CASTTAGQDLGTQYF. DNA of the CDR3: TGTGCCAGTACGACGGCAGGACAGGACTTGGGTACGCAGTATTTT.

The CDR3 sequence: CASSYSIGENTGELFF. DNA of the CDR3: TGTGCCAGCAGTTACTCGATAGGAGAGAACACCGGGGAGCTGTTTTTT. The V and J genes are TRBV6-5 and TRBJ2-2; D gene ambiguous. The CDR3 covers 16 residues. Trimming took off 0 bases at V and 1 base at J, with 9 bases between the two ends. Germline V CDR1 and CDR2: MNHEY, SVGAGI.

The chain links TRBV20-1 to TRBJ2-2; 9 bases are a match to TRBD2. V lost 2 bases to trimming and J lost 5 bases; unmatched junction nucleotides: 9. This CDR3 comprises 16 residues. CDR1 DFQATT and CDR2 SNEGSKA come from the germline V gene (reference sequence). The CDR3 protein is CSARPSGAERTGELFF. The CDR3 DNA follows: TGCAGTGCTAGACCTAGCGGGGCGGAGAGGACCGGGGAGCTGTTTTTT.

This rearrangement joins TRBV10-2 to TRBJ2-5; D gene ambiguous. CDR3 size: 11 residues. The V end was cut by 3 bases, the J end by 6 bases, with 5 bases between. Per the germline V gene, CDR1 is WSHSY and CDR2 is SAAADI. For the CDR3, the DNA is TGCGCCAGCAGTGATACGCAGACCCAGTACTTC. Translation gives CASSDTQTQYF.

The V gene is TRBV12-3 or TRBV12-4, the J gene TRBJ2-5, with D perhaps TRBD2 (5 bases). The CDR3 length is 14 residues. V was pared by 6 bases and J by 1 base, with 12 bases between. CDR3 DNA: TGTGCCAGCAGCCCGTTAGCGTTCCAAGAGACCCAGTACTTC. Protein product: CASSPLAFQETQYF.

The chain carries TRBV7-9 and TRBJ2-7; D not resolved. V lost 1 base and J 7 bases, leaving 11 bases between the germline ends. The CDR3 contains 13 residues. Germline-derived CDR1 and CDR2 are SEHNR and FQNEAQ (reference sequence). CDR3 loop: CASSLDPVPEQYF. CDR3 nucleotides: TGTGCCAGCAGCTTAGACCCGGTGCCAGAGCAGTACTTC.

This clonotype was recorded many times. The genes are TRBV7-9 and TRBJ1-5, with 7 bases aligning to TRBD1. This CDR3 is built from 15 residues. Germline V gives CDR1 SEHNR, CDR2 FQNEAQ (reference sequence). The ends lost 5 bases at V and 1 base at J; junction bases unmatched: 5. The CDR3 protein is CASSLDRDSNQPQHF. CDR3 sequence (DNA): TGTGCCAGCAGCCTAGACAGGGACAGCAATCAGCCCCAGCATTTT.

This clonotype showed up just a few times. In DNA form, the CDR3 reads TGTGCCAGCAGCTCGAAGGGACATATTCAGCCCCAGCATTTT. This translates into CASSSKGHIQPQHF. The chain carries TRBV7-9 and TRBJ1-5; tentatively, D is TRBD1 (6 bases). Deletions cut 4 bases from V and 6 bases from J, with 13 bases between. This CDR3 is 14 amino acids long. Germline V gene lookup returns CDR1 SEHNR and CDR2 FQNEAQ (reference sequence).

The V gene is TRBV30, the J gene TRBJ1-1; 9 bases map to TRBD1. The CDR3 has 15 residues. CDR1 GTSNPN and CDR2 SVGIG come from the germline V gene (reference sequence). V shed 1 base and J 1 base; nucleotides not matched to a gene: 4. The CDR3 region is CAWSAGTGRNTEAFF. Written as DNA, the CDR3 is TGTGCCTGGAGTGCCGGGACAGGGAGGAACACTGAAGCTTTCTTT.